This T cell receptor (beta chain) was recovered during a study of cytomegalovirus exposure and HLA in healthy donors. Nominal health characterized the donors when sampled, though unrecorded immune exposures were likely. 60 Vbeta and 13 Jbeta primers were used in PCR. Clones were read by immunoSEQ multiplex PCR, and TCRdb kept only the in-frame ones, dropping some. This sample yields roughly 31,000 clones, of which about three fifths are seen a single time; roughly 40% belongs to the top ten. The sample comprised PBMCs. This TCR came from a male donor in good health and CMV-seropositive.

CDR3 loop: CASIVGGALREDTEAFF. Written as DNA, the CDR3 is TGTGCCAGCATAGTCGGTGGGGCGCTTAGGGAGGACACTGAAGCTTTCTTT. The V and J genes are TRBV28 and TRBJ1-1; possibly TRBD1 for D (5 bases). There are 17 residues in the CDR3. V lost 7 bases and J 3 bases, leaving 24 bases between the germline ends. Germline V gene sequence: CDR1 MDHEN, CDR2 SYDVKM.